This T cell receptor (beta chain) was identified during a study of Ad26.COV2.S vaccination and SARS-CoV-2 variants (dated by TCRdb to the early 2020s). At the level of the whole study: Vaccine-arm donors were drawn from COV1001, a multicentre, randomized, double-blind, placebo-controlled phase I-IIa trial of Ad26.COV2.S in healthy adults. Participants in the trial were split at random into five groups of five each, receiving low-dose or high-dose Ad26.COV2.S once or twice, or else placebo on both occasions. TCRbeta repertoire sequencing served as the tool for gauging how specific and how broad the SARS-CoV-2-reactive T cell receptors were following Ad26.COV2.S vaccination. Investigators remained blinded to trial group allocation during experiments and outcome assessment. The TCR-sequenced set comprised approximately 30 samples: some 20 Ad26.COV2.S vaccine recipients, 5 placebo recipients and 8 SARS-CoV-2 convalescent individuals. Ad26.COV2.S was administered intramuscularly at a dose of 5x10^10 or 1x10^11 viral particles, either as one shot or as two shots given 56 days apart. Summary of the overall study and its limitations: The study was not powered for comparison of responses between vaccine doses or regimens. Spike-specific TCR breadth was higher in Ad26.COV2.S recipients than in placebo recipients (P = 0.0014). Non-spike TCR breadth was comparable between vaccine and placebo recipients, consistent with the vaccine containing only spike. After vaccination, substantial breadth of spike-specific CD8+ and CD4+ T cell responses was reported. It was noted by the authors that total T cell responses may have been underestimated by the TCR breadth and depth analyses.

The treatment or condition label for this specimen denotes: over 15 received Ad26.COV2.S at low or high dose, single or two shots; about 5 received placebo; per-sample allocation not given. For vaccine and placebo recipients, repertoires were sequenced using samples collected on day 63 after the first injection. In Cohort 1b, about two dozen adults aged 18-55 years were enrolled at a single site in Boston, USA, between 29 July and 7 August 2020. As a vaccine, Ad26.COV2.S was a replication-incompetent adenovirus type 26 vector that expressed a prefusion-stabilized SARS-CoV-2 spike protein derived from the original Wuhan strain. Remarks on this clone: Its antigen is still unknown. No base quality values were provided; no much bigger clone lies one nucleotide off. At the DNA level, this CDR3 is encoded by other sequences in the same sample as well.

The germline V gene specifies ENHRY as CDR1 and SYGVKD as CDR2. V is pared back by 3 bases and J by 2 bases, with 7 bases lying between the germline termini. Spanning cysteine to phenylalanine, the CDR3 consists of 13 amino acids. The read is trimmed to its CDR3 DNA, 39 bases read in frame from base 1. TCRbeta CDR3 regions were sequenced with the immunoSEQ Assay. After extraction, genomic DNA underwent amplification by bias-controlled multiplex PCR, followed by high-throughput sequencing. The authors processed their data as follows. To quantify the absolute abundance of every unique TCRbeta CDR3 region, sequences were collapsed and filtered. T cell fraction was estimated by normalizing TCRbeta template counts to usable DNA, which was measured by amplifying reference genes present in all nucleated cells. Repertoire TCRs were annotated as SARS-CoV-2-specific when V gene, CDR3 amino acid sequence and J gene were exactly matched to a known reactive TCR set. The reference SARS-CoV-2 TCR set came from MIRA and was filtered for enrichment in COVID-19-positive ImmuneCODE repertoires, removing public or cross-reactive TCRs. Using the MIRA antigens, annotated TCRs were further analysed by specific ORF or by position within an ORF. Breadth was defined as annotated unique rearrangements over total unique productive rearrangements; depth was the summed frequency of those rearrangements. TCR breadth was compared between groups using two-sided Wilcoxon rank-sum tests. Sourced from immuneACCESS, this table was stored by TCRdb with only in-frame sequences that have V and J called. A share of the clones is absent; for the studies checked, an unresolved V gene accounts for under half, and the remainder has no known explanation. V and J calls and clone size are as listed in that table; D and trimming were resolved from the DNA. For this sample the table gives 240,000 or so clones, of which more than 75% were detected only once. Of the sample, about 10% falls within the top ten clones.

The sequences come from peripheral blood, collected in a trial of Ad26.COV2.S vaccine versus placebo. This receptor was identified in a person aged 18-65 years who received the Ad26.COV2.S COVID-19 vaccine or a placebo. Recombination joined TRBV10-3 with TRBJ1-1, with TRBD1 tentatively as D gene (6 bases match). The sequenced DNA: TGTGCCATCAGTGACAGGGGTAACACTGAAGCTTTCTTT. Its translation reads: CAISDRGNTEAFF.